The 5 T cell receptor beta chains reported below all come from one sample, sequenced in a study of technical replicates of blood from several donors. This table comes from immunoSEQ multiplex PCR, and its TCRdb copy is limited to in-frame clones, with some not included. This table has under 85,000 clones, about nine tenths appearing once. The sample comprised T cells isolated from PBMCs. These receptors were taken from a human donor in good health. Some clones in this sample may be carry-over from other donors' samples.

This chain connects TRBV5-8 to TRBJ2-7; no definite D call. Germline CDR1 is SGHTS and CDR2 is YDEGEE. This CDR3 comprises 13 residues. Trimming left V 0 bases short and J 4 bases short, with 8 bases between. The CDR3 loop reads CASSLVISYEQYF. CDR3 sequence (DNA): TGTGCCAGCAGCTTGGTTATTTCGTACGAGCAGTACTTC.

The chain has TRBV4-1 and TRBJ2-1; D is unresolved. Trimming stripped 3 bases from V and 3 bases from J, with 18 bases between. CDR3 length equals 17 residues. In germline, CDR1 is MGHRA, CDR2 YSYEKL. The CDR3 DNA follows: TGCGCCAGCAGCCAGGGTCCGGTCGGCAGGTACTACAATGAGCAGTTCTTC. This translates into CASSQGPVGRYYNEQFF.

The chain employs TRBV6-6 and TRBJ2-3; 7 positions agree with TRBD2. The CDR3 covers 16 residues. Germline V gene sequence: CDR1 MNHNY, CDR2 SVGAGI (reference sequence). After removal of 5 bases from V and 3 bases from J, the junction contained 11 bases not matched to a gene. CDR3 coding DNA: TGTGCCAGCAGTCAAAGCGCAGGGCGGGGGACAGATACGCAGTATTTT. As protein: CASSQSAGRGTDTQYF.

The chain recombines TRBV27 with TRBJ2-3, with TRBD2 identical over 8 bases. This CDR3 contains 15 residues. V lost 3 bases to trimming and J lost 5 bases; unmatched junction nucleotides: 7. Germline V gives CDR1 MNHEY, CDR2 SMNVEV (reference sequence). The CDR3 sequence: CASSFQAGEVDTQYF. The CDR3 coding sequence is TGTGCCAGCAGTTTTCAAGCGGGAGAGGTAGATACGCAGTATTTT.

This clone was counted between two and nine times. This chain uses TRBV14 with TRBJ1-1; D unresolved. Germline loops: CDR1 SGHDN, CDR2 FVKESK. The CDR3 sequence is 13 residues long. Trimming pared 6 bases from V and 0 bases from J, leaving 8 bases between. The CDR3 region has the DNA TGTGCCAGCAGATTAGACATGAACACTGAAGCTTTCTTT. Protein product: CASRLDMNTEAFF.